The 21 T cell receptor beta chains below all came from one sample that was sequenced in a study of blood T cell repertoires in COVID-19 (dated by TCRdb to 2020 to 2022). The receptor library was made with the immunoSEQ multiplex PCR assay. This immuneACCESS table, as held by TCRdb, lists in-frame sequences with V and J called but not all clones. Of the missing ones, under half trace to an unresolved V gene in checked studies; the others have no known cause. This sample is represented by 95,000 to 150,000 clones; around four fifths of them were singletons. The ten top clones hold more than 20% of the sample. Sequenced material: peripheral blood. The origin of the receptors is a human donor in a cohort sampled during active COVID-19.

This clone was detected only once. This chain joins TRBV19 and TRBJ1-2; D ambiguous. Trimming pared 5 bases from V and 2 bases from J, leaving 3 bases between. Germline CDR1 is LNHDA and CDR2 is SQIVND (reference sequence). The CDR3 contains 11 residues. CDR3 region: CASSQNYGYTF. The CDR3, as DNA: TGTGCCAGTAGTCAAAACTATGGCTACACCTTC.

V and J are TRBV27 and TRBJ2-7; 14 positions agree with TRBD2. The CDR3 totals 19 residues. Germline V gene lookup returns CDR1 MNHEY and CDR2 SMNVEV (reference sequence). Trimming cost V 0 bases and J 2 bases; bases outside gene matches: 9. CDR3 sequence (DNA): TGTGCCAGCAGTTTATCGGCGGGACTAGCGGGAGATCAGCCCTACGAGCAGTACTTC. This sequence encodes CASSLSAGLAGDQPYEQYF.

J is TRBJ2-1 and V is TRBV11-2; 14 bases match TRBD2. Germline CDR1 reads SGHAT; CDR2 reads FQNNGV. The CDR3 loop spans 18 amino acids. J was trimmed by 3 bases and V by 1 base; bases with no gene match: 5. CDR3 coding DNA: TGTGCCAGCAGCTTAGCGTTTGGACTAGCGGGGGGCTACAATGAGCAGTTCTTC. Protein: CASSLAFGLAGGYNEQFF.

The CDR3 sequence: CASSELVNTGELFF. The DNA of the CDR3 is TGTGCCAGCAGTGAACTAGTGAACACCGGGGAGCTGTTTTTT. The rearrangement joins TRBV2 to TRBJ2-2; D is ambiguous. This CDR3 spans 14 amino acids. CDR1 and CDR2 from the germline V gene are SNHLY and FYNNEI. V lost 2 bases, J lost 1 base, and 5 bases lay in between.

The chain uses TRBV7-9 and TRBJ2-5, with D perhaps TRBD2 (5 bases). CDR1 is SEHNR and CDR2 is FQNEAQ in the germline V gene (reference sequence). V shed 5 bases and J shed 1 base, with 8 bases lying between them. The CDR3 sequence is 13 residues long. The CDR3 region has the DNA TGTGCCAGCAGCCTGCGGGTCCAAGAGACCCAGTACTTC. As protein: CASSLRVQETQYF.

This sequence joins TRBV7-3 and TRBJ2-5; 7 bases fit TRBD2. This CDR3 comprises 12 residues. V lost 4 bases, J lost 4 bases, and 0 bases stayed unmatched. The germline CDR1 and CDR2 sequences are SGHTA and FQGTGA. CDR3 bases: TGTGCCAGCAGCTCGGGAGGAGAGACCCAGTACTTC. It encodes CASSSGGETQYF.

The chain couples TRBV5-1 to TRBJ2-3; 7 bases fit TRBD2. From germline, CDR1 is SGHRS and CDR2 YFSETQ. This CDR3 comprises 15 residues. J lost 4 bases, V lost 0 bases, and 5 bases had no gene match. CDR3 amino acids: CASSLVASGADTQYF. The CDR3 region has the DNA TGCGCCAGCAGCTTGGTGGCTAGCGGTGCAGATACGCAGTATTTT.

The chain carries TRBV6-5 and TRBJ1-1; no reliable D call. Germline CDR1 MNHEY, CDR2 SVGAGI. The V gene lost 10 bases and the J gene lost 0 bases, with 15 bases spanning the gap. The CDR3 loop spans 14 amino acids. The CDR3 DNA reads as TGTGCCACTCCCCCTCCGGGTCTGAACACTGAAGCTTTCTTT. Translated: CATPPPGLNTEAFF.

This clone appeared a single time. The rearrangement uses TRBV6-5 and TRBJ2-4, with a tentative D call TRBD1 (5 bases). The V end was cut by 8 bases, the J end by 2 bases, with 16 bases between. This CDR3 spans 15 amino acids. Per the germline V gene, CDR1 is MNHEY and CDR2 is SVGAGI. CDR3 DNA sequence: TGTGCCAGCTTTAATGGGGCCGGTTCCAAAAACATTCAGTACTTC. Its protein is CASFNGAGSKNIQYF.

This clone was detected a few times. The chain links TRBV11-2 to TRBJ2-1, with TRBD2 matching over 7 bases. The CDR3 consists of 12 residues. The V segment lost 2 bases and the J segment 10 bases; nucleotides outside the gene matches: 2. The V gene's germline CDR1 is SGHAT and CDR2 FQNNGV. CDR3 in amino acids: CASSLSGKEQFF. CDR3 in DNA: TGTGCCAGCAGCTTAAGCGGGAAGGAGCAGTTCTTC.

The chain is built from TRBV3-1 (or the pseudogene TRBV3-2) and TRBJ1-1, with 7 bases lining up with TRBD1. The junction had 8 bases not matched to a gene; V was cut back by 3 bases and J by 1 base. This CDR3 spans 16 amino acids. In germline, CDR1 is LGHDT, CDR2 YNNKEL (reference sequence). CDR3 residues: CASSQINPGGNTEAFF. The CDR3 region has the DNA TGTGCCAGCAGCCAGATCAATCCAGGGGGGAACACTGAAGCTTTCTTT.

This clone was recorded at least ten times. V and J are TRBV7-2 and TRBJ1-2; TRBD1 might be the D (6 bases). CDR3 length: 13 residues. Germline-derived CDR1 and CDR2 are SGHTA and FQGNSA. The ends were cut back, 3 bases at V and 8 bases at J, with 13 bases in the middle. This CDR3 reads CASSFLRGGGYTF. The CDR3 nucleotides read TGTGCCAGCAGCTTTTTGAGGGGGGGAGGCTACACCTTC.

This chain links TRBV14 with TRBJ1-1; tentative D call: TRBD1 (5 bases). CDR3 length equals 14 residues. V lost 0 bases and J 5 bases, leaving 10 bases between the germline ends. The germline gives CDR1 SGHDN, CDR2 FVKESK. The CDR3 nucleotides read TGTGCCAGCAGCCAAGACCAGGGAAGTACTGAAGCTTTCTTT. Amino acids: CASSQDQGSTEAFF. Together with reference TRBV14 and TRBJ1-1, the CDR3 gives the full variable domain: EAGVTQFPSHSVIEKGQTVTLRCDPISGHDNLYWYRRVMGKEIKFLLHFVKESKQDESGMPNNRFLAERTGGTYSTLKVQPAELEDSGVYFCASSQDQGSTEAFFGQGTRLTVV.

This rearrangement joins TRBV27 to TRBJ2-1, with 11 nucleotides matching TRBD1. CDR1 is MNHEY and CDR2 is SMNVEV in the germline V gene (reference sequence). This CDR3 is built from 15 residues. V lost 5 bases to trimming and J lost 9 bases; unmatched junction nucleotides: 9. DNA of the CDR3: TGTGCCAGCAGTCACCGGGACAGGGGGAGAGGTGAGCAGTTCTTC. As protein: CASSHRDRGRGEQFF.

The CDR3 nucleotides read TGTGCCAGCAGTGAAGCTGGCAGGGGAAGGAGCAATCAGCCCCAGCATTTT. Its protein product is CASSEAGRGRSNQPQHF. The V and J genes are TRBV6-1 and TRBJ1-5; a weak D match, TRBD1 (6 bases). CDR1 and CDR2 from the germline V gene are MNHNS and SASEGT. This CDR3 is built from 17 residues. V lost 0 bases and J lost 1, with 13 bases in between.

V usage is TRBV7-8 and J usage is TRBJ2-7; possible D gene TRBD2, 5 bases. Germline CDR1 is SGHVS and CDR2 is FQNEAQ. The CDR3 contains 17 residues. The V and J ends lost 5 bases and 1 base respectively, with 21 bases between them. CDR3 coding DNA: TGTGCCAGCAGCCGTATGGTAACTAGTGACTCTTCCTACGAGCAGTACTTC. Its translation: CASSRMVTSDSSYEQYF.

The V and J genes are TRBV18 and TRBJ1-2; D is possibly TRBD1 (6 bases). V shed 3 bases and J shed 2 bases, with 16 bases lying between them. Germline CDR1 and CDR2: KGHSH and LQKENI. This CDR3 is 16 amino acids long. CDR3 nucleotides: TGTGCCAGCTCACCCATCGGCGGGCAGGGGAACTATGGCTACACCTTC. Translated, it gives CASSPIGGQGNYGYTF.

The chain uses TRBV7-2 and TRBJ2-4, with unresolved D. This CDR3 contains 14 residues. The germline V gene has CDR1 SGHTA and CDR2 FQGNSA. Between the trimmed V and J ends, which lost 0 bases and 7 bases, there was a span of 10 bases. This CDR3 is CASSLAWLVNIQYF. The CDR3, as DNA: TGTGCCAGCAGCTTAGCGTGGCTAGTTAACATTCAGTACTTC.

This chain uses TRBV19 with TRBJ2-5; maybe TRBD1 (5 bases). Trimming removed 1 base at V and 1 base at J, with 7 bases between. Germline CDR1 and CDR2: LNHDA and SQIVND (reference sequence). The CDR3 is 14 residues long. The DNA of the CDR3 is TGTGCCAGTAGTATAGGGCAGGGCCAAGAGACCCAGTACTTC. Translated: CASSIGQGQETQYF.

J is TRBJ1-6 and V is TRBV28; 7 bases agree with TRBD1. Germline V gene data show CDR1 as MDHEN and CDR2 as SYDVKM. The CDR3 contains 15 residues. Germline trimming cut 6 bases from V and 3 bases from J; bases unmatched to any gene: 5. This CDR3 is CASSMGQLYNSPLHF. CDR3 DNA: TGTGCCAGCAGCATGGGACAGCTCTATAATTCACCCCTCCACTTT.

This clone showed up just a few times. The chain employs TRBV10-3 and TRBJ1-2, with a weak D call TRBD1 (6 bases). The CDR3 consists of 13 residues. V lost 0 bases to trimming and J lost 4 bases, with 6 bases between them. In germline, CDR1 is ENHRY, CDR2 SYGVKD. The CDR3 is CAISESDSYGYTF. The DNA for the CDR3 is TGTGCCATCAGTGAGTCGGACAGCTATGGCTACACCTTC.